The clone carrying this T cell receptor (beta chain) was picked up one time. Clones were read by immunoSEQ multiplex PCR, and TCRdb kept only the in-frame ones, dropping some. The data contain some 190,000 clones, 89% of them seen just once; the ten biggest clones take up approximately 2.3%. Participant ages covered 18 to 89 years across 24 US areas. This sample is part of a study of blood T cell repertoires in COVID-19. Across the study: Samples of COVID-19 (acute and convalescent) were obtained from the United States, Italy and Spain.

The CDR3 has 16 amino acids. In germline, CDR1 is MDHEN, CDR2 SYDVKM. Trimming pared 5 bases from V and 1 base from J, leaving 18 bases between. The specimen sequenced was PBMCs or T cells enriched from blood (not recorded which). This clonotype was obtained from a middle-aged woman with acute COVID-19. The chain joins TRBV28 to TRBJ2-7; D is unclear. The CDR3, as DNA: TGTGCCAGCAGTCCCCCGGGTGGCGCCCCATCCTACGAGCAGTACTTC. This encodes CASSPPGGAPSYEQYF.